This TCR beta chain was captured in a study of cytomegalovirus exposure and HLA in healthy donors. General study results and limits: Researchers counted 164 TCR beta chains as cytomegalovirus-associated. In the roughly 130 validation repertoires, a later analysis found that first-cohort TCR clusters tended to co-occur. In vitro data verified a few CMV-associated chains as specific for CMV antigens.

Details on this clone: What it binds is unknown. Other DNA variants within this sample encode the same CDR3.

The CDR3 is 14 amino acids. Trimming removed 1 base from V and 2 bases from J, with 7 bases in between. CDR1 and CDR2 (germline): MGHRA, YSYEKL. Repertoires were generated with immunoSEQ multiplex PCR, while TCRdb's copy carries only in-frame clones and drops some. The sample includes 70,000 to 75,000 clones, approximately 94% of them seen just once. The TCR sequence derives from a young woman in good health and CMV-seropositive. This chain uses TRBV4-1 with TRBJ2-3, with D hard to call. Sequencing was done on a sample of PBMCs. CDR3 sequence reads: CASSQGANTDTQYF. CDR3 nucleotide sequence: TGCGCCAGCAGCCAAGGGGCTAACACAGATACGCAGTATTTT.